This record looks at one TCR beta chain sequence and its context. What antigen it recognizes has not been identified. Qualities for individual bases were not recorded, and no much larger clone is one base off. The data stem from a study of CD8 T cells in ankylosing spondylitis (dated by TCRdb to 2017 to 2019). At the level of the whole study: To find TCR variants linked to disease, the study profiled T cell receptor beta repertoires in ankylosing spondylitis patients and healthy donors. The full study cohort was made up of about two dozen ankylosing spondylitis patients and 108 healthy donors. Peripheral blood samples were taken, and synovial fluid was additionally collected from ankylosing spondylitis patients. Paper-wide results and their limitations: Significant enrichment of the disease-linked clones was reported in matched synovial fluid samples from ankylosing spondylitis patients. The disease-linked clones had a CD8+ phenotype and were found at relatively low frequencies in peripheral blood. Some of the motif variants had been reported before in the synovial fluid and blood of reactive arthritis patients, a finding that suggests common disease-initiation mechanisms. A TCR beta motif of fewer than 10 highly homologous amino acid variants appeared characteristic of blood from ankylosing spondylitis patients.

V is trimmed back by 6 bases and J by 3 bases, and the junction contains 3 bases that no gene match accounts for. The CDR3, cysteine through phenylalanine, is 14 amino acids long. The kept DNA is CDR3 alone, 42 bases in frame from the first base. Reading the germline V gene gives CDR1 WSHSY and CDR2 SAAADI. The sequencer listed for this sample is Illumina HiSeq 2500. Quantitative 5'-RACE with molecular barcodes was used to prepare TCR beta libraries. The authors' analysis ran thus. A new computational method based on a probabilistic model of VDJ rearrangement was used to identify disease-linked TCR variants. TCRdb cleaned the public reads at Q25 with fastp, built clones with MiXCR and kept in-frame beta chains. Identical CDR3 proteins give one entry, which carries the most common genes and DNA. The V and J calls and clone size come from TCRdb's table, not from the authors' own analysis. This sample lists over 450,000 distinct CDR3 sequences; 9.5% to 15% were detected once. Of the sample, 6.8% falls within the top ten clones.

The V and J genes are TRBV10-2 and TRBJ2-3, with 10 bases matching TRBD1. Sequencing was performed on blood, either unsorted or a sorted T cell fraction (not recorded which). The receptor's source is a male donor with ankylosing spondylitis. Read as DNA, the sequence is TGCGCCAGCAGGGGGGGACAGGGGACAGATACGCAGTATTTT. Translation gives CASRGGQGTDTQYF.